The 25 T cell receptor beta chains reported below all come from one sample, sequenced in a study of blood T cell repertoires in COVID-19. Sequencing was performed with immunoSEQ multiplex PCR; in TCRdb, only in-frame clones are kept and a portion is missing. This sample has about 200,000 clones, with 89% found just once. The sample consisted of PBMCs or T cells enriched from blood (not recorded which). The receptors derive from a woman in her 30s with acute COVID-19.

The chain couples TRBV4-3 to TRBJ2-7; no reliable D call. Germline V gene data show CDR1 as LGHNA and CDR2 as YSLEER. V was cut by 2 bases and J by 5 bases, with 16 bases left in between. The CDR3 covers 15 residues. As DNA, the CDR3 is TGCGCCAGCAGCCAAACAGCCAACCCGTTGGACGAGCAGTACTTC. It yields the protein CASSQTANPLDEQYF.

The chain links TRBV6-2 or TRBV6-3 to TRBJ2-7; the D is unclear. Germline CDR1 MNHEY, CDR2 SVGEGT. V dropped 2 bases and J dropped 6 bases, with 14 bases sitting between them. CDR3 length equals 14 residues. CDR3 sequence: CASSYIVRPGEQYF. CDR3 coding DNA: TGTGCCAGCAGTTACATTGTCCGACCGGGCGAGCAGTACTTC.

This clone was found once. V gene TRBV27 combines with J gene TRBJ1-2; 7 bases agree with TRBD1. Germline lookup yields CDR1 MNHEY and CDR2 SMNVEV (reference sequence). CDR3 length equals 14 residues. With 5 bases clipped from V and 2 bases from J, the junction kept 5 bases outside the gene matches. CDR3 nucleotides: TGTGCCAGCAGTCCCTACAGGGGAAACTATGGCTACACCTTC. It is translated as CASSPYRGNYGYTF.

The rearrangement joins TRBV7-9 to TRBJ2-7, with D perhaps matching TRBD1 (5 bases). Germline CDR1 reads SEHNR; CDR2 reads FQNEAQ (reference sequence). Trimming stripped 2 bases from V and 1 base from J, with 9 bases between. CDR3 length: 14 amino acids. CDR3 bases: TGTGCCAGCAGCTTAACAGGTGCGTCCTACGAGCAGTACTTC. Translation: CASSLTGASYEQYF.

CDR3 nucleotide sequence: TGTGCCAGCTCACCACAGGGGAATCAGCCCCAGCATTTT. As protein: CASSPQGNQPQHF. V usage is TRBV18 and J usage is TRBJ1-5; tentative D call: TRBD1 (5 bases). Germline values: CDR1 KGHSH, CDR2 LQKENI. CDR3 size: 13 residues. The ends were cut back, 1 base at V and 4 bases at J, with 5 bases in the middle.

The V gene is TRBV3-1 (or the pseudogene TRBV3-2), the J gene TRBJ2-1, with 9 positions matching TRBD2. Germline V gives CDR1 LGHDT, CDR2 YNNKEL (reference sequence). This CDR3 region has 16 residues. V trimming: 0 bases; J trimming: 5 bases; junction bases outside the gene matches: 5. For the CDR3, the DNA is TGTGCCAGCAGCCAAGACGCGGTAGCGGGGGACAATGAGCAGTTCTTC. Translation gives CASSQDAVAGDNEQFF.

The CDR3 reads CASSQDLLRGRETQYF. As DNA, the CDR3 is TGTGCCAGCAGCCAAGATCTTCTCCGTGGGAGAGAGACCCAGTACTTC. The chain combines TRBV3-1 (or the pseudogene TRBV3-2) with TRBJ2-5; TRBD2 might be the D (5 bases). The CDR3 length is 16 residues. Trimming stripped 0 bases from V and 4 bases from J, with 15 bases between. The germline V gene has CDR1 LGHDT and CDR2 YNNKEL (reference sequence).

The V and J genes are TRBV6-6 and TRBJ2-7, with 8 bases matching TRBD1. J was trimmed by 3 bases and V by 4 bases; bases with no gene match: 8. The germline V gene encodes CDR1 MNHNY and CDR2 SVGAGI (reference sequence). This CDR3 has 15 residues. The CDR3 sequence is CASSSPDRANYEQYF. CDR3 sequence (DNA): TGTGCCAGCAGTTCCCCGGACAGGGCAAACTACGAGCAGTACTTC.

Only a few counts were recorded for this clone. This sequence joins TRBV6-7 and TRBJ1-4, with D perhaps TRBD1 (6 bases). TRBV6-7 has ORF status, its function being uncertain. Trimming took off 5 bases at V and 6 bases at J, with 16 bases between the two ends. This CDR3 spans 15 amino acids. The CDR3, as DNA: TGTGCCAGCAGTGAAAATCGACAGGAAGATGAAAAACTGTTTTTT. Its translation is CASSENRQEDEKLFF.

V usage is TRBV4-3 and J usage is TRBJ1-4, with TRBD1 as a possible D gene (5 bases). The germline V and J ends were trimmed by 0 bases and 4 bases, with 9 bases remaining between them. CDR3 length: 15 amino acids. Germline CDR1 and CDR2: LGHNA and YSLEER. CDR3 in amino acids: CASSQDRGSNEKLFF. The CDR3 DNA reads TGCGCCAGCAGCCAAGATCGGGGGAGTAATGAAAAACTGTTTTTT.

The V call is TRBV11-2, the J call TRBJ1-6; 7 nucleotides agree with TRBD1. CDR3 length equals 15 residues. CDR1 and CDR2 from the germline V gene are SGHAT and FQNNGV. V dropped 1 base and J dropped 11; count of bases not matched to a gene: 8. CDR3 sequence reads: CASSLGGRGFTPLHF. The CDR3 coding sequence is TGTGCCAGCAGCTTAGGAGGCAGGGGGTTTACACCCCTCCACTTT.

This chain links TRBV2 with TRBJ2-2; TRBD2 is a possible D gene (6 bases). The CDR3 contains 14 residues. Between the trimmed V and J ends, which lost 1 base and 5 bases, there was a span of 8 bases. Germline V gene lookup returns CDR1 SNHLY and CDR2 FYNNEI. CDR3 coding DNA: TGTGCCAGCAGTGAAGGGGCGGGGACCGGGGAGCTGTTTTTT. The encoded protein is CASSEGAGTGELFF.

The chain carries TRBV5-4 and TRBJ2-2; TRBD1 matches at 7 bases. The length of the CDR3 is 16 residues. Germline V lookup: CDR1 SGHNT, CDR2 YYREEE (reference sequence). The V and J ends lost 0 bases and 6 bases, in that order; junction bases with no gene match: 8. CDR3 coding DNA: TGTGCCAGCAGCTTGGGACAGGGAATGGGGGCCGGGGAGCTGTTTTTT. It yields the protein CASSLGQGMGAGELFF.

The DNA for the CDR3 is TGTGCCAGCTTACAGGCAGGGGGGATAGGGGAGCTGTTTTTT. It specifies CASLQAGGIGELFF. The chain employs TRBV27 and TRBJ2-2, with D possibly TRBD1 on 7 matching bases. Germline loops: CDR1 MNHEY, CDR2 SMNVEV (reference sequence). V lost 8 bases to trimming and J lost 8 bases, with 18 bases between them. There are 14 residues in the CDR3.

The chain is built from TRBV10-3 and TRBJ1-1, with D possibly TRBD1 on 6 matching bases. The ends were cut back, 6 bases at V and 11 bases at J, with 13 bases in the middle. Germline CDR1 and CDR2: ENHRY and SYGVKD. The CDR3 is 11 residues long. CDR3 nucleotide sequence: TGTGCCATCAGGCAGGGGTGGGAGGCTTTCTTT. Protein: CAIRQGWEAFF.

The rearrangement uses TRBV4-1 and TRBJ1-1; D gene uncertain. The CDR3 has 19 amino acids. Trimming cost V 1 base and J 1 base, with 22 bases left between them. Germline CDR1 and CDR2: MGHRA and YSYEKL. The CDR3 spells CASSQASARARGRNTEAFF. The DNA for the CDR3 is TGCGCCAGCAGCCAAGCCTCAGCTAGGGCGAGAGGGAGGAACACTGAAGCTTTCTTT.

V is TRBV11-3 and J is TRBJ2-5; 9 nucleotides align to TRBD1. J lost 1 base, V lost 2 bases, and 2 bases had no gene match. This CDR3 contains 15 residues. Germline V gene sequence: CDR1 SGHNT, CDR2 YENEEA. The CDR3 spells CASSLRQGGQETQYF. CDR3 bases: TGTGCCAGCAGCTTACGACAGGGGGGCCAAGAGACCCAGTACTTC.

The chain recombines TRBV19 with TRBJ1-3; maybe TRBD1 (5 bases). V gave up 7 bases and J gave up 2 bases, with 15 bases separating them. The germline V gene encodes CDR1 LNHDA and CDR2 SQIVND (reference sequence). The CDR3 consists of 15 residues. The CDR3 nucleotides read TGTGCCAGTAATGGATTAGGGGTACCTGGAAACACCATATATTTT. Translating it yields CASNGLGVPGNTIYF.

The rearrangement uses TRBV7-9 and TRBJ2-7; 9 nucleotides align to TRBD1. This CDR3 region has 14 residues. With 5 bases clipped from V and 3 bases from J, the junction kept 5 bases outside the gene matches. CDR1 is SEHNR and CDR2 is FQNEAQ in the germline V gene (reference sequence). The CDR3 coding sequence is TGTGCCAGCAGCCTGGGACAGGGAGACTACGAGCAGTACTTC. Amino acid sequence: CASSLGQGDYEQYF.

V usage is TRBV5-1 and J usage is TRBJ1-2, with 8 bases fitting TRBD1. V was pared by 2 bases and J by 2 bases, with 8 bases of the junction left unmatched. This CDR3 spans 16 amino acids. CDR1 is SGHRS and CDR2 is YFSETQ in the germline V gene. The CDR3 reads CASSLNSDRANYGYTF. The CDR3 region has the DNA TGCGCCAGCAGCTTAAACTCGGACAGGGCCAACTATGGCTACACCTTC. The full variable domain, rest sourced from reference TRBV5-1 and TRBJ1-2, is KAGVTQTPRYLIKTRGQQVTLSCSPISGHRSVSWYQQTPGQGLQFLFEYFSETQRNKGNFPGRFSGRQFSNSRSEMNVSTLELGDSALYLCASSLNSDRANYGYTFGSGTRLTVV.

This clone showed up just once. The gene calls are TRBV2 and TRBJ1-2; D call uncertain. Germline V CDR1 and CDR2: SNHLY, FYNNEI. The CDR3 is 12 amino acids. V dropped 4 bases and J dropped 7 bases, with 10 bases sitting between them. The CDR3 bases are TGTGCCAGCAGTGTCGGGATTGGTGGCTACACCTTC. Its protein is CASSVGIGGYTF.

The V call is TRBV19, the J call TRBJ1-2, with a tentative D call TRBD1 (6 bases). The germline V and J ends were trimmed by 4 bases and 7 bases, with 22 bases remaining between them. The CDR3 runs 16 residues. CDR1 is LNHDA, CDR2 SQIVND, per germline (reference sequence). The CDR3 coding sequence is TGTGCCAGTAGTACATCAACAGGGAAGTCCAATCTTGGCTACACCTTC. Its protein is CASSTSTGKSNLGYTF.

This chain connects TRBV7-9 to TRBJ1-4; TRBD1 aligns across 7 bases. The CDR3 is 15 amino acids. The V and J ends lost 6 bases and 6 bases, in that order; junction bases with no gene match: 10. Germline loops: CDR1 SEHNR, CDR2 FQNEAQ (reference sequence). CDR3 amino acids: CASRQGTAGDEKLFF. The DNA of the CDR3 is TGTGCCAGCAGACAGGGGACAGCGGGCGATGAAAAACTGTTTTTT.

This chain's CDR3 is CASSHRYQETQYF. The CDR3 DNA sequence: TGTGCCAGCAGTCACAGGTACCAAGAGACCCAGTACTTC. The chain carries TRBV6-5 and TRBJ2-5, with D perhaps matching TRBD1 (5 bases). Deletions cut 5 bases from V and 0 bases from J, with 7 bases between. CDR3 length equals 13 residues. CDR1 is MNHEY and CDR2 is SVGAGI in the germline V gene.

This clone came up a few times. The chain combines TRBV23-1 with TRBJ1-5; D is perhaps TRBD1 (6 bases). TRBV23-1 is an ORF, and what it does is uncertain. This CDR3 has 21 residues. V was trimmed by 0 bases and J by 0 bases, leaving 24 bases between them. The CDR3 here is CASSQSPHRVILIYSNQPQHF. The CDR3, as DNA: TGCGCCAGCAGTCAATCCCCCCACAGGGTTATCCTCATCTATAGCAATCAGCCCCAGCATTTT.